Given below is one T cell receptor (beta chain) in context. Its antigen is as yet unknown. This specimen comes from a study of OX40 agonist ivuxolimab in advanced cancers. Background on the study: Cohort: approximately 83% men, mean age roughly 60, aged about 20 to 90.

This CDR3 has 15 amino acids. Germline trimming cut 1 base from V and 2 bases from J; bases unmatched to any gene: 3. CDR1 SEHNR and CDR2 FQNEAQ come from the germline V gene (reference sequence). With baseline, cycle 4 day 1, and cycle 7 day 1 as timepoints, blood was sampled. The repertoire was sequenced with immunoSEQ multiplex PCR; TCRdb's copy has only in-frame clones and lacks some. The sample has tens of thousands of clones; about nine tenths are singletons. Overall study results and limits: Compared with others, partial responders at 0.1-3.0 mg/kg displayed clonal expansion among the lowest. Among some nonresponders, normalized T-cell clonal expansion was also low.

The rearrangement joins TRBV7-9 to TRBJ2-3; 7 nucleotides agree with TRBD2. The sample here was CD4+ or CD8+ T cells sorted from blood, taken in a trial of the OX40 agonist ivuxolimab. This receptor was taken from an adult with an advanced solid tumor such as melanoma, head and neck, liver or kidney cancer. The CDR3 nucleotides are TGTGCCAGCAGCTTAGGGCGGGGGTACACAGATACGCAGTATTTT. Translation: CASSLGRGYTDTQYF. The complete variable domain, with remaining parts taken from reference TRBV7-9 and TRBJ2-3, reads DTGVSQNPRHKITKRGQNVTFRCDPISEHNRLYWYRQTLGQGPEFLTYFQNEAQLEKSRLLSDRFSAERPKGSFSTLEIQRTEQGDSAMYLCASSLGRGYTDTQYFGPGTRLTVL.